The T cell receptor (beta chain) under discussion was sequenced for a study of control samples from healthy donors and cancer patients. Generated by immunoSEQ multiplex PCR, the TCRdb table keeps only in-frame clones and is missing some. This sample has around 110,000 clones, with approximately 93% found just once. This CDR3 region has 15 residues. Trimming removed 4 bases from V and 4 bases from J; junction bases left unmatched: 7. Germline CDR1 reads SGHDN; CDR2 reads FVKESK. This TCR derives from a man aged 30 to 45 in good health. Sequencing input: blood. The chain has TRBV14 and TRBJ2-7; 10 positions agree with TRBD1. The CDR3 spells CASSLRWGQGYEQYV. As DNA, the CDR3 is TGTGCCAGCAGCCTCCGATGGGGACAGGGGTACGAGCAGTACGTC.